This paragraph reports one T cell receptor beta chain. The CDR3 is 14 residues long. The V end was cut by 3 bases, the J end by 6 bases, with 11 bases between. Germline assignment: CDR1 KGHDR and CDR2 SFDVKD. These data come from a study of blood T cell repertoires in COVID-19. Enrollees, about 18 to 95 years old, lived in around 23 US areas. TCRdb's table, derived via immunoSEQ multiplex PCR, lists solely in-frame clones and lacks some. The table lists about 170,000 clones, 70% to 85% of them singletons. The specimen sequenced was PBMCs or T cells enriched from blood (not recorded which). This chain uses TRBV24-1 with TRBJ2-1, with D unclear. The sequence was obtained from a woman in her 70s in a cohort exposed to, infected with or recovered from COVID-19 (not recorded which). The CDR3 DNA follows: TGTGCCACCAGTGATCCTCCTTTCGTCAATGAGCAGTTCTTC. Encoded protein: CATSDPPFVNEQFF.